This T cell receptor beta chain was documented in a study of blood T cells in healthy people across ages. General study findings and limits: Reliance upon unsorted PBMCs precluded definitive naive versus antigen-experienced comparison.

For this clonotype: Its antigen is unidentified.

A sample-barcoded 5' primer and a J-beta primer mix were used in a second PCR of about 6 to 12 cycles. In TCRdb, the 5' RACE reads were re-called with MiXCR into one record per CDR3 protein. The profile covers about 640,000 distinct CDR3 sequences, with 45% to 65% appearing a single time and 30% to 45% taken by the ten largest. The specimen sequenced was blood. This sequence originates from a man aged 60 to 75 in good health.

The CDR3 DNA reads as TGTGCCAGCAGCTTTTTTATGGCAGATACGCAGTATTTT. Its translation is CASSFFMADTQYF. V is TRBV11-2 and J is TRBJ2-3; no definite D call. CDR1 and CDR2 (germline): SGHAT, FQNNGV. The CDR3 has 13 amino acids. The V gene lost 3 bases and the J gene lost 4 bases, with 8 bases spanning the gap.